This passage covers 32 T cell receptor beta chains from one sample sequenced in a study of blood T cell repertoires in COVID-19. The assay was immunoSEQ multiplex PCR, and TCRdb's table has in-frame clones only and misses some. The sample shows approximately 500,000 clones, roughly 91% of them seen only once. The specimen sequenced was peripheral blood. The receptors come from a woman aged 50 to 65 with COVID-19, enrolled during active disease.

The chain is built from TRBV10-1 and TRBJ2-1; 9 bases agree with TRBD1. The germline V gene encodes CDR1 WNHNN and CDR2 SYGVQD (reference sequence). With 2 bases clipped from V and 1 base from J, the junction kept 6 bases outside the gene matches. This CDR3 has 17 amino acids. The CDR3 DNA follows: TGCGCCAGCAGTGAGCAACCGGACAGGGGATCCTACAATGAGCAGTTCTTC. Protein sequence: CASSEQPDRGSYNEQFF.

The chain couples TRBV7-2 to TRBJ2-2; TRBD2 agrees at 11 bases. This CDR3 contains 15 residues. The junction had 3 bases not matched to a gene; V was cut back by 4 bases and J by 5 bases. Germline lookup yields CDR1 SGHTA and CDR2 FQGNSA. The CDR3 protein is CASSSSGGNTGELFF. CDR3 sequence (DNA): TGTGCCAGCAGCTCTAGCGGGGGGAATACCGGGGAGCTGTTTTTT.

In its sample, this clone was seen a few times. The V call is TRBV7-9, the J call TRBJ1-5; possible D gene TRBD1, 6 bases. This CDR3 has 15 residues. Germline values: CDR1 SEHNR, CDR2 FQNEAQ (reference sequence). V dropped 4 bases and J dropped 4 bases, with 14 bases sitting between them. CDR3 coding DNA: TGTGCCAGCAGCTCGACCTGGACAGAGAATCAGCCCCAGCATTTT. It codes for CASSSTWTENQPQHF.

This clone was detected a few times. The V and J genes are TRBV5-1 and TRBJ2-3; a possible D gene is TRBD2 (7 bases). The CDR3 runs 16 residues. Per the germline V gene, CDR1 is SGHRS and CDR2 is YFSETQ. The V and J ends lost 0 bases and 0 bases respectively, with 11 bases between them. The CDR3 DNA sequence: TGCGCCAGCAGCTTGGGTGCGGGGGCTAGCACAGATACGCAGTATTTT. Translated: CASSLGAGASTDTQYF. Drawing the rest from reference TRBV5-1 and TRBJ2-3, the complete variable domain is KAGVTQTPRYLIKTRGQQVTLSCSPISGHRSVSWYQQTPGQGLQFLFEYFSETQRNKGNFPGRFSGRQFSNSRSEMNVSTLELGDSALYLCASSLGAGASTDTQYFGPGTRLTVL.

The DNA of the CDR3 is TGTGCCAGCAGCTGGACAGTACCGTATGGCTACACCTTC. It translates to CASSWTVPYGYTF. This chain joins TRBV5-8 and TRBJ1-2; TRBD1 might be the D (6 bases). Per germline, CDR1 SGHTS and CDR2 YDEGEE. V was shortened by 3 bases and J by 5 bases, with 11 bases between the two germline ends. This CDR3 has 13 amino acids.

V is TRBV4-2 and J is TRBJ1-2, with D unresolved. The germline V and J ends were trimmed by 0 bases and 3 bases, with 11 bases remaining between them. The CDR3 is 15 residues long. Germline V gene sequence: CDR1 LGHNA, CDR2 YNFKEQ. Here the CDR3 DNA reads TGTGCCAGCAGCCAAGATTTGGGCCGTCACTATGGCTACACCTTC. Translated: CASSQDLGRHYGYTF.

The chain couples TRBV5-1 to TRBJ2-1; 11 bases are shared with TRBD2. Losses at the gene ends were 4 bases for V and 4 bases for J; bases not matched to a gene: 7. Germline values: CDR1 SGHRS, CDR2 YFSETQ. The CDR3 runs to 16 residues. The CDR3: CASSRASGGRYNEQFF. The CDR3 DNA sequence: TGCGCCAGCAGCCGGGCTAGCGGGGGGCGATACAATGAGCAGTTCTTC.

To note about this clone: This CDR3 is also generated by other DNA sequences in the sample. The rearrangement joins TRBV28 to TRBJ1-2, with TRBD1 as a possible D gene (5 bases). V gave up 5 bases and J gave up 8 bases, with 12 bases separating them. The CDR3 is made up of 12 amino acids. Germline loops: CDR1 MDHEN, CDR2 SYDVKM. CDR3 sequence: CASSLTGGGYTF. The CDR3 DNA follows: TGTGCCAGCAGTCTCACAGGTGGAGGCTACACCTTC.

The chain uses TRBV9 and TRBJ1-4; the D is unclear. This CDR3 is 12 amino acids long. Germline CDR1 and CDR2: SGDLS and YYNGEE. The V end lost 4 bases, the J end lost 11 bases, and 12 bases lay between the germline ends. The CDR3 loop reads CASSTTSGKLFF. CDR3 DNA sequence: TGTGCCAGCAGCACTACCTCGGGGAAACTGTTTTTT.

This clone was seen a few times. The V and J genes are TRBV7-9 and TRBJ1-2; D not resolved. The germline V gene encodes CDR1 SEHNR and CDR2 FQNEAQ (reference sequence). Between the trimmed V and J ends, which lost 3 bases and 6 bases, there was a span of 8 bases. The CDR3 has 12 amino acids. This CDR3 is CASSFQEDGYTF. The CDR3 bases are TGTGCCAGCAGCTTCCAGGAGGATGGCTACACCTTC.

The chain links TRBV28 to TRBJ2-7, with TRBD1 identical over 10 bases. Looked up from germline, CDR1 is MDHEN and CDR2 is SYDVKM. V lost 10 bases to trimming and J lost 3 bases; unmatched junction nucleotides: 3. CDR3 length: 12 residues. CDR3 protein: CATGQGIYEQYF. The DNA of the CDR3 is TGTGCCACGGGACAGGGGATCTACGAGCAGTACTTC.

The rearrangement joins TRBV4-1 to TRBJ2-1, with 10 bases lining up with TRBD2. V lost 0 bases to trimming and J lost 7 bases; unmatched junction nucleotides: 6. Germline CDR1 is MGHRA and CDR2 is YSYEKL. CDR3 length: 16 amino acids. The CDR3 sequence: CASSQDLAGGLNEQFF. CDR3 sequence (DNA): TGCGCCAGCAGCCAAGATTTAGCGGGGGGTTTAAATGAGCAGTTCTTC.

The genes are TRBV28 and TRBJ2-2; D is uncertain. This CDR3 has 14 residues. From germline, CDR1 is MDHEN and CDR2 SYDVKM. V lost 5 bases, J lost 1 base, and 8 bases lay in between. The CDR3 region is CASSPRVNTGELFF. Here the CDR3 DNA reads TGTGCCAGCAGTCCCCGTGTGAACACCGGGGAGCTGTTTTTT.

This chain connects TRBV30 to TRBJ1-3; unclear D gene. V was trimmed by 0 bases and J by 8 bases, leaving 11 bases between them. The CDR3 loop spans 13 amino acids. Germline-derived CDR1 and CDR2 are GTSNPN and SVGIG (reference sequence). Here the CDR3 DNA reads TGTGCCTGGAGTGTTCCCGGGGAGGACACCATATATTTT. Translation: CAWSVPGEDTIYF.

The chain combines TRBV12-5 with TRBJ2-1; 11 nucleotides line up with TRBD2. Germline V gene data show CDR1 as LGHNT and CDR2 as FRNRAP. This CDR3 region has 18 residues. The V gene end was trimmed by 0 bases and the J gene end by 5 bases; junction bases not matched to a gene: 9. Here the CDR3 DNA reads TGTGCTAGTGGTTTGGTGTTGACTAGCGGGGAACATGACAATGAGCAGTTCTTC. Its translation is CASGLVLTSGEHDNEQFF.

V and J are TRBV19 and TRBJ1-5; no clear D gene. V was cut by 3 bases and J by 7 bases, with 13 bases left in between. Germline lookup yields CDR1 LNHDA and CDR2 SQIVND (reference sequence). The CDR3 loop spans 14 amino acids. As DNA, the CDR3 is TGTGCCAGTAGTATCGCCGGCCGAGGGCAGCCCCAGCATTTT. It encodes CASSIAGRGQPQHF.

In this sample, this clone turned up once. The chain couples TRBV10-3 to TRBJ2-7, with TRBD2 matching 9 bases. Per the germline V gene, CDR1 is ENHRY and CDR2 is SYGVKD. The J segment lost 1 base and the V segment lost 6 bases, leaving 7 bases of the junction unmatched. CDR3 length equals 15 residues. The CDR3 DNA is TGTGCCATCAGATCCGGGACTAGCAATTCCTACGAGCAGTACTTC. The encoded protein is CAIRSGTSNSYEQYF.

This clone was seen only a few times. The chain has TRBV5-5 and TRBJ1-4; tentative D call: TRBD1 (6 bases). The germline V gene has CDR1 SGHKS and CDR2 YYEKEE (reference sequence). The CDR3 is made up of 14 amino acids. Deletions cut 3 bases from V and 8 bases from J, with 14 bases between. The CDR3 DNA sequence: TGTGCCAGCAGCTGGACAGATGTAGAGGAAAAACTGTTTTTT. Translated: CASSWTDVEEKLFF.

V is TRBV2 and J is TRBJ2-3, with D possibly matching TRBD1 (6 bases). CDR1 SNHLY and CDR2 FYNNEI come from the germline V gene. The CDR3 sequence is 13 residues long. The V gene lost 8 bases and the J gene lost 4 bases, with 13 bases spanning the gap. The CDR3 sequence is CASPVEGADTQYF. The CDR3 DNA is TGTGCCAGCCCAGTTGAGGGGGCAGATACGCAGTATTTT.

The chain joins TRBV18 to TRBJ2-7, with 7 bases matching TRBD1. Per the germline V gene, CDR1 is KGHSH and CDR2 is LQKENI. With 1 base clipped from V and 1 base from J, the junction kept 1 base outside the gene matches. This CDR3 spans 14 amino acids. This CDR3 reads CASSPQTGSYEQYF. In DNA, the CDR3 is TGTGCCAGCTCACCACAGACAGGGTCCTACGAGCAGTACTTC. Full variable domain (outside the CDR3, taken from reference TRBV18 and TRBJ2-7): NAGVMQNPRHLVRRRGQEARLRCSPMKGHSHVYWYRQLPEEGLKFMVYLQKENIIDESGMPKERFSAEFPKEGPSILRIQQVVRGDSAAYFCASSPQTGSYEQYFGPGTRLTVT.

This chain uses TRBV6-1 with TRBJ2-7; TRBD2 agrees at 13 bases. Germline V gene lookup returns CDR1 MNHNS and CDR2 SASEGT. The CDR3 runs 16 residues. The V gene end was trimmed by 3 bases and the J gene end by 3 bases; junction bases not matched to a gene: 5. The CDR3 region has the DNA TGTGCCAGCAGTGAGCTGGGACTAGCGGGGATCTACGAGCAGTACTTC. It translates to CASSELGLAGIYEQYF.

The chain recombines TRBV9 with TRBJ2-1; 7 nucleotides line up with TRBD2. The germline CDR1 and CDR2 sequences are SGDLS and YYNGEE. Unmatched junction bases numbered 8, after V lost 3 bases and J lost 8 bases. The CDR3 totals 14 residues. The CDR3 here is CASSDQGGEDEQFF. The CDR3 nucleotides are TGTGCCAGCAGCGACCAGGGAGGGGAGGATGAGCAGTTCTTC.

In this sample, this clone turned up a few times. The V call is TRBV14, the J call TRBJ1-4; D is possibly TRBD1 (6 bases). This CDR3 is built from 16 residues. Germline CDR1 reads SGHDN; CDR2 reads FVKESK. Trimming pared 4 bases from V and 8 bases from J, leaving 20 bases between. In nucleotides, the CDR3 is TGTGCCAGCAGCCTGAGAACCGGGACACTTCCAGAAAAACTGTTTTTT. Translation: CASSLRTGTLPEKLFF.

In nucleotides, the CDR3 is TGCGCCAGCAGCTCGGGACAGATGAACACTGAAGCTTTCTTT. This sequence encodes CASSSGQMNTEAFF. The chain is built from TRBV5-1 and TRBJ1-1; 7 positions match TRBD1. The CDR3 extends over 14 amino acids. J lost 0 bases, V lost 3 bases, and 2 bases had no gene match. The V gene's germline CDR1 is SGHRS and CDR2 YFSETQ.

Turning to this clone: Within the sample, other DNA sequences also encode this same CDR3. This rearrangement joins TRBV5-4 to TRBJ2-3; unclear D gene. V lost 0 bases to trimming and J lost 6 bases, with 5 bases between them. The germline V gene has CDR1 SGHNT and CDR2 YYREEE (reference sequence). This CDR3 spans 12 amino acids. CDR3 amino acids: CASSLDSDTQYF. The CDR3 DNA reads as TGTGCCAGCAGCTTGGACAGCGATACGCAGTATTTT.

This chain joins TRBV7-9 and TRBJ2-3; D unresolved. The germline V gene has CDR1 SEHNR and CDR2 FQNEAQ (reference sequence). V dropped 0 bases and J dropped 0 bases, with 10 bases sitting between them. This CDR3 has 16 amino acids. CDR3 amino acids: CASSLALSASTDTQYF. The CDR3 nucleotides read TGTGCCAGCAGCTTAGCGTTAAGCGCTAGCACAGATACGCAGTATTTT. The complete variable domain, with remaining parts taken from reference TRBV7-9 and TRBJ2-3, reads DTGVSQNPRHKITKRGQNVTFRCDPISEHNRLYWYRQTLGQGPEFLTYFQNEAQLEKSRLLSDRFSAERPKGSFSTLEIQRTEQGDSAMYLCASSLALSASTDTQYFGPGTRLTVL.

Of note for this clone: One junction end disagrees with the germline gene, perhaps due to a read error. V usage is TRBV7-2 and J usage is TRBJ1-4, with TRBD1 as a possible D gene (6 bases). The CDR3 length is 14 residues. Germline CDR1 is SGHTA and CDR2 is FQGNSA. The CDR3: CASSSGTTTEKLFF. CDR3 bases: TGTGCCAGCAGCTCCGGGACAACTACTGAAAAACTGTTTTTT.

The CDR3: CASSWQGAGNTIYF. As DNA, the CDR3 is TGCGCCAGCAGCTGGCAGGGGGCCGGAAACACCATATATTTT. V gene TRBV10-2 combines with J gene TRBJ1-3; 8 nucleotides line up with TRBD1. CDR3 length equals 14 residues. Losses at the gene ends were 6 bases for V and 4 bases for J; bases not matched to a gene: 5. Per germline, CDR1 WSHSY and CDR2 SAAADI.

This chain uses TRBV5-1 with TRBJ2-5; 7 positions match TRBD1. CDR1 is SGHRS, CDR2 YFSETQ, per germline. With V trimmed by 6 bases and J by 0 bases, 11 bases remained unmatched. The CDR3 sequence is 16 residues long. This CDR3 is CASNPGTARHQETQYF. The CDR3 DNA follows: TGCGCCAGCAACCCAGGGACAGCCAGGCACCAAGAGACCCAGTACTTC.

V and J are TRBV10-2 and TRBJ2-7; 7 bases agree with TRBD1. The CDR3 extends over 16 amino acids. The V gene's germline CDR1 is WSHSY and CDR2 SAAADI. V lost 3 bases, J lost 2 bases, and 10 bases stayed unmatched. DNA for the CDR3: TGCGCCAGCAGTGATCCCTATGGGGACAGCCCCTACGAGCAGTACTTC. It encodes CASSDPYGDSPYEQYF.

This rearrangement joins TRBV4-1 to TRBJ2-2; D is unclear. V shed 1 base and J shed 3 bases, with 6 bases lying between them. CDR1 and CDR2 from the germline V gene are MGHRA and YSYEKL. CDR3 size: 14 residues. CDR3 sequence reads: CASSQVVYTGELFF. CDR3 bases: TGCGCCAGCAGCCAAGTCGTCTACACCGGGGAGCTGTTTTTT.

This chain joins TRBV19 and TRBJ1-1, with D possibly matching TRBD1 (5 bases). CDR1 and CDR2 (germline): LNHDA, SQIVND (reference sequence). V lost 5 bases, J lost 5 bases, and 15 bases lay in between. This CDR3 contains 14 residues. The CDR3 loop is CASSPAGTKTEAFF. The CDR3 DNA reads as TGTGCCAGTAGTCCTGCCGGGACTAAAACTGAAGCTTTCTTT.